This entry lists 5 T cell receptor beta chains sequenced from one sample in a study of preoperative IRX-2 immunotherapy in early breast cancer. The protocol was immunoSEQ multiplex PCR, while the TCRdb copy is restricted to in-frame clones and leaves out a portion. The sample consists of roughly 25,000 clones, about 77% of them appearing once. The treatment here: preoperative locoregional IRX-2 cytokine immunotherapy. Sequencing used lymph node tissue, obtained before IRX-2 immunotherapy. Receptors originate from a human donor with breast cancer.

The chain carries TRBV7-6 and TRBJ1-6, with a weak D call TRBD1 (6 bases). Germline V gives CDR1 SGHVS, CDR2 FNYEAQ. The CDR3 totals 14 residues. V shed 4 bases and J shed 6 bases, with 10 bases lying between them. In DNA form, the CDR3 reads TGTGCCAGCAGCTCCGACAGGATTAATTCACCCCTCCACTTT. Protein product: CASSSDRINSPLHF.

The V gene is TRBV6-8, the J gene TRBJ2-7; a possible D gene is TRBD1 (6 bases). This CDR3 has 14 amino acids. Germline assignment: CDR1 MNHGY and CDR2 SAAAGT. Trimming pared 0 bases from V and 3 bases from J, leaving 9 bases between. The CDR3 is CASSYSWGLYEQYF. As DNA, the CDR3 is TGTGCCAGCAGTTACTCGTGGGGGCTCTACGAGCAGTACTTC.

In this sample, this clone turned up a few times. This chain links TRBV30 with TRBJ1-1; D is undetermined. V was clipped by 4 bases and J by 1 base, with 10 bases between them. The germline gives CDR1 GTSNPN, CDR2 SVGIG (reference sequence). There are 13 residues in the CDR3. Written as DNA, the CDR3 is TGTGCCTGGAATAGGCAGACGAACACTGAAGCTTTCTTT. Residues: CAWNRQTNTEAFF.

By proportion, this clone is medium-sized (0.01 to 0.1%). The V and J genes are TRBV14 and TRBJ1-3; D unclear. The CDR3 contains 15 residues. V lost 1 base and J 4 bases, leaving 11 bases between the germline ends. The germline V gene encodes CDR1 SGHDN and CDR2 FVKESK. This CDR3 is CASSQVGFQGNTIYF. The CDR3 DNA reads TGTGCCAGCAGCCAAGTGGGATTTCAAGGAAACACCATATATTTT.

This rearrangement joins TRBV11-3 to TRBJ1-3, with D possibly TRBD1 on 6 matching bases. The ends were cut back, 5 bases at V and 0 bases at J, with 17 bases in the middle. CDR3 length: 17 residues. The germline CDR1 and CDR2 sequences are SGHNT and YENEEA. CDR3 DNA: TGTGCCAGCAGCCCCTACCAGGGGCGAAGCTCTGGAAACACCATATATTTT. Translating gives CASSPYQGRSSGNTIYF.